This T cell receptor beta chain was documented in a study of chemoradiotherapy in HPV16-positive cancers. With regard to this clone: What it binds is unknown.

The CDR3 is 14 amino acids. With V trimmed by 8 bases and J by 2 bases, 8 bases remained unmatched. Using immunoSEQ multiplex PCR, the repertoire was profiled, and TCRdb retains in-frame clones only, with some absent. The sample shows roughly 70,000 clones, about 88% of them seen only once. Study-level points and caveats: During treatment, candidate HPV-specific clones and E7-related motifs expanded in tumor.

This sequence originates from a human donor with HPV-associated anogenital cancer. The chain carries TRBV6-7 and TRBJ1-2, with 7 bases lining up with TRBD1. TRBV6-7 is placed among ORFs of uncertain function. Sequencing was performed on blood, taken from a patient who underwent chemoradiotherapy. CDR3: CASRGDSVNYGYTF. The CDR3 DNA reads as TGTGCCAGCCGGGGGGACAGCGTAAACTATGGCTACACCTTC.